A selection of T cell receptor beta chains follows, all from one sample in a study of control samples from healthy donors and cancer patients. The protocol was immunoSEQ multiplex PCR, while the TCRdb copy is restricted to in-frame clones and leaves out a portion. The sample carries 120,000 to 150,000 clones, about 90% recorded once. The sequenced sample consisted of blood. The receptors derive from a man aged 18 to 29 in good health. Each CDR3 is given with its conserved first and last residue.

j_gene: TRBJ1-2; v_gene: TRBV5-1; CDR3aa: CASSLVRDRGYTF
j_gene: TRBJ1-3; v_gene: TRBV28; CDR3aa: CASSLSWDTIYF
j_gene: TRBJ1-5; v_gene: TRBV12-3/TRBV12-4; CDR3aa: CASSLEGRQPQHF
j_gene: TRBJ1-4; v_gene: TRBV5-5; CDR3aa: CASSSGVTNEKLFF
j_gene: TRBJ2-7; v_gene: TRBV9; CDR3aa: CASSVHEWTSGDYEQYF
j_gene: TRBJ2-7; v_gene: TRBV19; CDR3aa: CASSIGVGVEQYF
j_gene: TRBJ2-7; v_gene: TRBV11-2; CDR3aa: CASSLVGRATYEQYF
j_gene: TRBJ1-5; v_gene: TRBV19; CDR3aa: CASSMDTDRLNQPQHF
j_gene: TRBJ2-7; v_gene: TRBV11-2; CDR3aa: CASSLVGRQGRAYEQYF
j_gene: TRBJ1-1; v_gene: TRBV6-5; CDR3aa: CASSYSEEENTEAFF
j_gene: TRBJ2-7; v_gene: TRBV7-2; CDR3aa: CASSVVGGGSYEQYF
j_gene: TRBJ2-3; v_gene: TRBV28; CDR3aa: CASSLVDFQATQYF
j_gene: TRBJ1-1; v_gene: TRBV5-1; CDR3aa: CASSHGTVTEAFF
j_gene: TRBJ1-2; v_gene: TRBV6-6; CDR3aa: CASSYSEATDPHGYTF
j_gene: TRBJ1-2; v_gene: TRBV3-1/TRBV3-2; CDR3aa: CASSQERQHGYTF
j_gene: TRBJ1-1; v_gene: TRBV6-2/TRBV6-3; CDR3aa: CASSPGTGLEAFF
j_gene: TRBJ1-4; v_gene: TRBV2; CDR3aa: CASEDRATNEKLFF
j_gene: TRBJ2-3; v_gene: TRBV29-1; CDR3aa: CSVAAGTDVVDTQYF
j_gene: TRBJ1-1; v_gene: TRBV6-1; CDR3aa: CASSEDREAFF
j_gene: TRBJ2-7; v_gene: TRBV30; CDR3aa: CAWSKIGTATRYF
j_gene: TRBJ1-5; v_gene: TRBV6-1; CDR3aa: CASSERGAYQPQHF
j_gene: TRBJ2-7; v_gene: TRBV11-1; CDR3aa: CASSLGQGLGEQYF
j_gene: TRBJ2-7; v_gene: TRBV21-1; CDR3aa: CASSKDPARGNSYEQYF
j_gene: TRBJ1-4; v_gene: TRBV4-1; CDR3aa: CASSQESYRGQNEKLFF
j_gene: TRBJ2-1; v_gene: TRBV9; CDR3aa: CASSPRRGNEQFF
j_gene: TRBJ2-5; v_gene: TRBV3-1/TRBV3-2; CDR3aa: CASSPRGVQSIQETQYF
j_gene: TRBJ2-1; v_gene: TRBV28; CDR3aa: CASSLNGRSYNEQFF
j_gene: TRBJ1-1; v_gene: TRBV29-1; CDR3aa: CSVEGDSTEAFF
j_gene: TRBJ2-1; v_gene: TRBV6-5; CDR3aa: CATQGGAGYNEQFF
j_gene: TRBJ1-5; v_gene: TRBV5-1; CDR3aa: CASSTEGGGDQPQHF
j_gene: TRBJ1-6; v_gene: TRBV7-8; CDR3aa: CASSRETGTGDSPLHF
j_gene: TRBJ2-7; v_gene: TRBV6-2/TRBV6-3; CDR3aa: CASSGLAGDYEQYF
j_gene: TRBJ2-3; v_gene: TRBV27; CDR3aa: CASSFVGVGVPYTQYF
j_gene: TRBJ2-7; v_gene: TRBV10-3; CDR3aa: CAISVSAGTYEQYF
j_gene: TRBJ1-3; v_gene: TRBV19; CDR3aa: CASSIDRGAGNTIYF
j_gene: TRBJ2-1; v_gene: TRBV6-5; CDR3aa: CASSWGQGARNEQFF
j_gene: TRBJ2-3; v_gene: TRBV3-1/TRBV3-2; CDR3aa: CASSQGLWGVSTDTQYF
j_gene: TRBJ1-1; v_gene: TRBV4-1; CDR3aa: CASSQHGLDEAFF
j_gene: TRBJ2-7; v_gene: TRBV19; CDR3aa: CASSSVDGQYYEQYF
j_gene: TRBJ2-1; v_gene: TRBV5-5; CDR3aa: CASSLGWTYNEQFF
j_gene: TRBJ1-3; v_gene: TRBV19; CDR3aa: CASSIQGGNTIYF
j_gene: TRBJ2-7; v_gene: TRBV28; CDR3aa: CASSLVTPVDEQYF
j_gene: TRBJ1-1; v_gene: TRBV7-9; CDR3aa: CASTVDRDTEAFF
j_gene: TRBJ2-1; v_gene: TRBV7-3; CDR3aa: CASSPMSGTYTEQFF
j_gene: TRBJ1-5; v_gene: TRBV7-2; CDR3aa: CASSQSNQPQHF
j_gene: TRBJ2-3; v_gene: TRBV9; CDR3aa: CASSPLPIGGTTDTQYF
j_gene: TRBJ2-1; v_gene: TRBV6-1; CDR3aa: CASSEDRPTYNEQFF
j_gene: TRBJ1-4; v_gene: TRBV7-9; CDR3aa: CASSSGQNNEKLFF
j_gene: TRBJ1-2; v_gene: TRBV12-3/TRBV12-4; CDR3aa: CASSSGTGGMHTF
j_gene: TRBJ2-2; v_gene: TRBV6-5; CDR3aa: CASSRQGAGTGELFF
j_gene: TRBJ2-1; v_gene: TRBV7-3; CDR3aa: CASSAGAAYNEQFF
j_gene: TRBJ1-4; v_gene: TRBV6-5; CDR3aa: CASGGLGEKLFF
j_gene: TRBJ2-1; v_gene: TRBV4-2; CDR3aa: CASSQDLAGGLYNEQFF
j_gene: TRBJ2-2; v_gene: TRBV5-1; CDR3aa: CASSLVQPTGELFF
j_gene: TRBJ1-1; v_gene: TRBV9; CDR3aa: CASSVDRVTEAFF
j_gene: TRBJ2-2; v_gene: TRBV29-1; CDR3aa: CSVVVAGELFF
j_gene: TRBJ1-3; v_gene: TRBV24-1; CDR3aa: CATSDCGKFGNTIYF
j_gene: TRBJ2-7; v_gene: TRBV14; CDR3aa: CASSQGQGRSREQYF
j_gene: TRBJ2-5; v_gene: TRBV7-2; CDR3aa: CASSPRLAGGETQYF